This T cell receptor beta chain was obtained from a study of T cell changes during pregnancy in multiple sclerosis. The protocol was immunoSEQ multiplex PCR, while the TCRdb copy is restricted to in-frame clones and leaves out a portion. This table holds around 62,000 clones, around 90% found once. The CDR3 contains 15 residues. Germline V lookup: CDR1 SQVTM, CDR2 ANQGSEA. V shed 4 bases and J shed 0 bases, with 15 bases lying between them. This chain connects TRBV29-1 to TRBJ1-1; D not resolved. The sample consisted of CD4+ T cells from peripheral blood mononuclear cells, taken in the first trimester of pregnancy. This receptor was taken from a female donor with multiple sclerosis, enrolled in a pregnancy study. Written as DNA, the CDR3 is TGCAGCGTTGCGGTTGTGGGCGGGATGAACACTGAAGCTTTCTTT. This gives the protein CSVAVVGGMNTEAFF.